A single sample gave rise to the 11 T cell receptor beta chains below, sequenced in a study of blood T cell repertoires in COVID-19. The table came from immunoSEQ multiplex PCR; TCRdb's copy has only in-frame clones and leaves some out. The sample lists fewer than 250,000 clones; about 80% were seen once. The sequencing sample was made of PBMCs or T cells enriched from blood (not recorded which). These receptors all come from a woman aged 40 to 49 who had been exposed to COVID-19.

The rearrangement uses TRBV19 and TRBJ1-5; a weak D match, TRBD1 (6 bases). Trimming cost V 7 bases and J 6 bases, with 25 bases left between them. Per the germline V gene, CDR1 is LNHDA and CDR2 is SQIVND (reference sequence). The CDR3 sequence is 17 residues long. Here the CDR3 reads CASNESGGARVGQPQHF. The DNA for the CDR3 is TGTGCCAGTAACGAAAGTGGGGGGGCAAGGGTTGGTCAGCCCCAGCATTTT.

The CDR3 is CASSPGQGRNTIYF. The CDR3 DNA reads as TGTGCCAGCAGCCCGGGACAGGGGAGAAACACCATATATTTT. This sequence joins TRBV9 and TRBJ1-3; 10 nucleotides agree with TRBD1. The germline V gene encodes CDR1 SGDLS and CDR2 YYNGEE. The V segment lost 4 bases and the J segment 5 bases; nucleotides outside the gene matches: 3. The CDR3 spans 14 residues.

The chain combines TRBV2 with TRBJ1-4; D ambiguous. Germline assignment: CDR1 SNHLY and CDR2 FYNNEI. Trimming stripped 7 bases from V and 8 bases from J, with 14 bases between. The CDR3 totals 13 residues. This CDR3 is CASTLGVAEKLFF. CDR3 nucleotide sequence: TGTGCCAGCACCCTCGGGGTAGCGGAAAAACTGTTTTTT.

This chain uses TRBV7-6 with TRBJ2-1, with a tentative D call TRBD2 (7 bases). With 6 bases removed from V and 0 bases from J, the gap between germline ends came to 15 bases. This CDR3 is 16 amino acids long. From germline, CDR1 is SGHVS and CDR2 FNYEAQ. CDR3 in DNA: TGTGCCAGCAGTGATGGAGGGGGGGCCTCCTACAATGAGCAGTTCTTC. Its translation is CASSDGGGASYNEQFF.

The rearrangement links TRBV4-1 to TRBJ1-4, with 7 bases identical to TRBD1. The CDR3 is made up of 14 amino acids. The V gene's germline CDR1 is MGHRA and CDR2 YSYEKL. V lost 3 bases, J lost 16 bases, and 14 bases stayed unmatched. CDR3 DNA: TGCGCCAGCAGCCAGGAACGGACAGGCGGACATCAGTTTTTT. The encoded protein is CASSQERTGGHQFF.

The rearrangement links TRBV3-1 (or the pseudogene TRBV3-2) to TRBJ2-7; 10 nucleotides align to TRBD1. V shed 1 base and J 1 base; nucleotides not matched to a gene: 1. The CDR3 sequence is 15 residues long. CDR1 LGHDT and CDR2 YNNKEL come from the germline V gene (reference sequence). The CDR3 sequence is CASSQGDRGSYEQYF. CDR3 bases: TGTGCCAGCAGCCAAGGGGACAGGGGATCCTACGAGCAGTACTTC.

The chain carries TRBV6-5 and TRBJ2-7; D is perhaps TRBD1 (6 bases). Trimming shortened V by 6 bases and J by 0 bases, and 15 bases separated the two germline ends. Germline V lookup: CDR1 MNHEY, CDR2 SVGAGI. The CDR3 has 15 amino acids. In nucleotides, the CDR3 is TGTGCCAGCAGGCCCACAGGGTGGGGCTCCTACGAGCAGTACTTC. It codes for CASRPTGWGSYEQYF.

V usage is TRBV3-1 (or the pseudogene TRBV3-2) and J usage is TRBJ1-6; D is undetermined. V was clipped by 0 bases and J by 6 bases, with 15 bases between them. Germline values: CDR1 LGHDT, CDR2 YNNKEL (reference sequence). The CDR3 loop spans 17 amino acids. The CDR3 coding sequence is TGTGCCAGCAGCCAAGAAGTTTCTTTGACTACTAATTCACCCCTCCACTTT. This gives the protein CASSQEVSLTTNSPLHF.

Comment on this clone: This same CDR3 is encoded by further DNA sequences in the sample. The V gene is TRBV18, the J gene TRBJ1-5; D remains unclear. CDR1 and CDR2 from the germline V gene are KGHSH and LQKENI. CDR3 length: 13 amino acids. The germline V and J ends were trimmed by 2 bases and 4 bases, with 6 bases remaining between them. The CDR3, as DNA: TGTGCCAGCTCACCAGGGGAGAATCAGCCCCAGCATTTT. Translated: CASSPGENQPQHF.

This sequence joins TRBV15 and TRBJ2-4; 10 positions agree with TRBD2. CDR3 length: 18 residues. V gave up 3 bases and J gave up 8 bases; unmatched junction bases: 16. Per germline, CDR1 LNHNV and CDR2 YYDKDF (reference sequence). In DNA, the CDR3 is TGTGCCACCAGCAGTCGGGATATAAGCGGGGGGGCCCGAGACATTCAGTACTTC. Translating it yields CATSSRDISGGARDIQYF.

The rearrangement joins TRBV6-5 to TRBJ1-2; D uncertain. Germline-derived CDR1 and CDR2 are MNHEY and SVGAGI. The V gene lost 2 bases and the J gene lost 7 bases, with 20 bases spanning the gap. The CDR3 length is 16 residues. The CDR3 loop is CASSYDASGILVGYTF. Here the CDR3 DNA reads TGTGCCAGCAGTTACGACGCTTCGGGGATCCTAGTTGGCTACACCTTC.